This T cell receptor (beta chain) derives from a study of vaccination effects on CD4 cells after COVID-19. On the study more broadly: Sequencing followed a ViraFEST assay step that expanded antigen-specific CD4+ T cells with viral peptide pools.

Using immunoSEQ multiplex PCR, the repertoire was profiled, and TCRdb retains in-frame clones only, with some absent. The sample carries tens of thousands of clones, around 69% recorded once. A few counts support this clone. Antigen unknown. V lost 3 bases and J lost 3; bases outside the gene matches: 1. The CDR3 loop spans 14 amino acids. In germline, CDR1 is MDHEN, CDR2 SYDVKM. Cells that had been cultured for roughly ten days were the source of isolated CD4+ T cells. The participants, recipients of two vaccine doses, got either BNT162b2 or mRNA-1273. In the cultures, half the medium was exchanged for IL-2 medium on days 3 and 7.

This sequence was found in a human donor who received a COVID-19 vaccine. The sample in question was CD4+ T cells from PBMCs cultured without peptide, obtained after COVID-19 vaccination. This sequence joins TRBV28 and TRBJ1-5, with TRBD1 matching over 8 bases. CDR3 in amino acids: CASSLGQDNQPQHF. The CDR3 nucleotides are TGTGCCAGCAGTTTGGGACAGGACAATCAGCCCCAGCATTTT.